Presented here are 15 T cell receptor beta chains from one specimen sequenced in a study of blood T cell repertoires in COVID-19. The table came from immunoSEQ multiplex PCR; TCRdb's copy has only in-frame clones and leaves some out. The table lists 120,000 to 150,000 clones, over 80% of them singletons. What was sequenced was peripheral blood. These receptors all come from a woman aged 50 to 60 with acute or convalescent COVID-19.

This chain links TRBV29-1 with TRBJ1-2; TRBD1 matches 8 bases. The CDR3 loop spans 14 amino acids. Germline lookup yields CDR1 SQVTM and CDR2 ANQGSEA. The junction had 1 base not matched to a gene; V was cut back by 0 bases and J by 1 base. The CDR3 protein is CSVEEQGVNYGYTF. For the CDR3, the DNA is TGCAGCGTTGAAGAACAGGGGGTTAACTATGGCTACACCTTC.

V usage is TRBV9 and J usage is TRBJ1-2; possibly TRBD1 for D (5 bases). The length of the CDR3 is 13 residues. Germline CDR1 and CDR2: SGDLS and YYNGEE. The V gene lost 2 bases and the J gene lost 7 bases, with 12 bases spanning the gap. CDR3 coding DNA: TGTGCCAGCAGCGTGGGGGGAATGGGTGGCTACACCTTC. This gives the protein CASSVGGMGGYTF.

This chain joins TRBV12-3 or TRBV12-4 and TRBJ1-1; weak D call: TRBD1 (5 bases). This CDR3 has 13 amino acids. The V end lost 4 bases, the J end lost 1 base, and 7 bases lay between the germline ends. The CDR3, as DNA: TGTGCCAGCAGTTCAACAGGGAACACTGAAGCTTTCTTT. This sequence encodes CASSSTGNTEAFF.

This rearrangement joins TRBV18 to TRBJ1-5, with D possibly TRBD1 on 5 matching bases. Per germline, CDR1 KGHSH and CDR2 LQKENI. Trimming left V 4 bases short and J 3 bases short, with 10 bases between. This CDR3 spans 14 amino acids. The CDR3 DNA is TGTGCCAGCTCACTCGACAGTAACAATCAGCCCCAGCATTTT. Protein: CASSLDSNNQPQHF.

V gene TRBV10-2 combines with J gene TRBJ2-7, with 13 bases aligning to TRBD2. J was trimmed by 0 bases and V by 6 bases; bases with no gene match: 5. CDR3 length: 16 residues. The germline V gene has CDR1 WSHSY and CDR2 SAAADI. The CDR3 nucleotides read TGCGCCAGCAGGACTAGCGGGGGGAGTAGCTCCTACGAGCAGTACTTC. It yields the protein CASRTSGGSSSYEQYF.

The chain uses TRBV5-6 and TRBJ2-7; 11 positions agree with TRBD1. Germline V gene data show CDR1 as SGHDT and CDR2 as YYEEEE. This CDR3 spans 15 amino acids. Trimming removed 2 bases from V and 5 bases from J; junction bases left unmatched: 6. The CDR3 DNA reads as TGTGCCAGCAGCTTCTGGGGGACAGGGGGAGACGAGCAGTACTTC. This sequence encodes CASSFWGTGGDEQYF.

The chain employs TRBV14 and TRBJ2-7; the match to TRBD2 covers 7 bases. V shed 0 bases and J 9 bases; nucleotides not matched to a gene: 5. CDR1 and CDR2 (germline): SGHDN, FVKESK. The CDR3 has 13 residues. DNA of the CDR3: TGTGCCAGCAGCCAAGAACCCCGGACTAGGCAGTACTTC. Protein sequence: CASSQEPRTRQYF.

The chain recombines TRBV6-5 with TRBJ1-2, with D perhaps TRBD1 (6 bases). The CDR3 extends over 13 amino acids. Germline V lookup: CDR1 MNHEY, CDR2 SVGAGI. V lost 4 bases, J lost 4 bases, and 10 bases lay in between. In DNA, the CDR3 is TGTGCCAGCAGTTTGACAGGCGTCTATGGCTACACCTTC. It yields the protein CASSLTGVYGYTF.

The V gene is TRBV11-3, the J gene TRBJ2-7, with D possibly TRBD2 on 5 matching bases. Germline values: CDR1 SGHNT, CDR2 YENEEA. Between the trimmed V and J ends, which lost 5 bases and 7 bases, there was a span of 9 bases. The CDR3 spans 11 residues. CDR3 loop: CASSTGVEQYF. CDR3 DNA sequence: TGTGCCAGCAGCACCGGGGTTGAGCAGTACTTC.

The rearrangement links TRBV6-2 or TRBV6-3 to TRBJ2-1, with 7 nucleotides matching TRBD2. CDR1 is MNHEY and CDR2 is SVGEGT in the germline V gene. This CDR3 contains 15 residues. V lost 4 bases and J lost 0; bases outside the gene matches: 3. The CDR3 is CASSSSSGSYNEQFF. CDR3 nucleotides: TGTGCCAGCAGTTCCTCTAGCGGCTCCTACAATGAGCAGTTCTTC.

This clone showed up just a few times. The J gene is TRBJ1-5, the V gene TRBV4-2; possibly TRBD1 for D (6 bases). The V gene lost 0 bases and the J gene lost 0 bases, with 9 bases spanning the gap. CDR1 is LGHNA, CDR2 YNFKEQ, per germline. The CDR3 is 16 residues long. CDR3 loop: CASSQDAGDSNQPQHF. The CDR3 nucleotides are TGTGCCAGCAGCCAAGATGCAGGGGATAGCAATCAGCCCCAGCATTTT.

The gene calls are TRBV11-2 and TRBJ1-1; TRBD1 might be the D (6 bases). Trimming took off 7 bases at V and 0 bases at J, with 12 bases between the two ends. Germline V gives CDR1 SGHAT, CDR2 FQNNGV. The CDR3 spans 14 residues. In nucleotides, the CDR3 is TGTGCCAGCACCCAAACAGGGATGAACACTGAAGCTTTCTTT. This encodes CASTQTGMNTEAFF.

The chain is built from TRBV5-1 and TRBJ2-2; TRBD1 matches at 8 bases. The junction had 5 bases not matched to a gene; V was cut back by 4 bases and J by 0 bases. The CDR3 loop spans 16 amino acids. In germline, CDR1 is SGHRS, CDR2 YFSETQ. CDR3 DNA: TGCGCCAGCAGCGCCGGGACAGGCTCGAACACCGGGGAGCTGTTTTTT. Translating gives CASSAGTGSNTGELFF.

The chain carries TRBV6-5 and TRBJ2-1; D is perhaps TRBD1 (6 bases). The CDR3 loop spans 12 amino acids. The V gene's germline CDR1 is MNHEY and CDR2 SVGAGI. Trimming took off 5 bases at V and 7 bases at J, with 9 bases between the two ends. Written as DNA, the CDR3 is TGTGCCAGCAGTACAGGGATAAATGAGCAGTTCTTC. Residues: CASSTGINEQFF.

This clone was seen a handful of times. The V gene is TRBV27, the J gene TRBJ2-6, with no clear D. CDR1 MNHEY and CDR2 SMNVEV come from the germline V gene (reference sequence). With 0 bases removed from V and 2 bases from J, the gap between germline ends came to 8 bases. The CDR3 loop spans 16 amino acids. This CDR3 reads CASSLSVGAGANVLTF. The DNA of the CDR3 is TGTGCCAGCAGTTTATCGGTGGGCGCTGGGGCCAACGTCCTGACTTTC.